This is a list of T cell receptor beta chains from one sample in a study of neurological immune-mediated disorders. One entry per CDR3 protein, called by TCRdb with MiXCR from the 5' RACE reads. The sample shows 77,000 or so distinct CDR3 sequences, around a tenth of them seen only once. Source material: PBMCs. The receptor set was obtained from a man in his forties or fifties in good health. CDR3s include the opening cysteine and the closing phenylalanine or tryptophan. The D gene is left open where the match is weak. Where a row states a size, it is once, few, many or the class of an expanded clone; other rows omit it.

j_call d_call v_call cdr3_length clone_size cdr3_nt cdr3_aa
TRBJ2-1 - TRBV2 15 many TGTGCCAGCACCTGGACAGAGGTCTCCTACAATGAGCAGTTCTTC CASTWTEVSYNEQFF
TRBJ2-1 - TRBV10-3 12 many TGTGCCATCAGTGAGAATAGCTATGAGCAGTTCTTC CAISENSYEQFF
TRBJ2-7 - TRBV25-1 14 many TGTGCCAGCAGATCGCTTGACAACTCCTACGAGCAGTACTTC CASRSLDNSYEQYF
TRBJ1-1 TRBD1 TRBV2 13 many TGTGCCAGCAGCGGAACAGGGGACACTGAAGCTTTCTTT CASSGTGDTEAFF
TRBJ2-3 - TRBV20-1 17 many TGCAGTGCTAGAGATGAAGATAGATTATATCGCACAGATACGCAGTATTTT CSARDEDRLYRTDTQYF
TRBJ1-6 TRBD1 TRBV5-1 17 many TGCGCCAGCAGCTTATGGGATCCGGGACAGGTCAATTCACCCCTCCACTTT CASSLWDPGQVNSPLHF
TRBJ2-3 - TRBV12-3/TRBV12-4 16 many TGTGCCAGCAGGCGTTCCCTAGCTAACCAAAGGGATACGCAGTATTTT CASRRSLANQRDTQYF
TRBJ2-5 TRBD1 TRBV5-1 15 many TGCGCCAGCAGCGAGTCGGACAGGGGTGGAGAGACCCAGTACTTC CASSESDRGGETQYF
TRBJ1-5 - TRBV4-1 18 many TGCGCCAGCAGCCATATCAAAACAGGCCCTCTAGGCAATCAGCCCCAGCATTTT CASSHIKTGPLGNQPQHF
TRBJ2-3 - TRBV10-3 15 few TGTGCCATCAAAGTACGTTCTGCTTCGGCAGATACGCAGTATTTT CAIKVRSASADTQYF
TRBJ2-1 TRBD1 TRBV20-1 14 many TGCAGTGCTAGTGCGGGGACAGGCTCCTCGGAGCAGTTCTTC CSASAGTGSSEQFF
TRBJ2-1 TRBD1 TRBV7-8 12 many TGTGCCAGCAGCTTGACCGGGACAGGGCAGTTCTTC CASSLTGTGQFF
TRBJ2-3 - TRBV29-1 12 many TGCAGCGTTGCCGGGAGCACAGATACGCAGTATTTT CSVAGSTDTQYF
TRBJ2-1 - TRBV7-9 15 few TGTGCCAGCAGCTTAGGGGGCCCCTCGCACAATGAGCAGTTCTTC CASSLGGPSHNEQFF
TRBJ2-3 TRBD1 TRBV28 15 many TGTGCCAGCAGTTTAATTGGCAGGGGGCAGGATACGCAGTATTTT CASSLIGRGQDTQYF
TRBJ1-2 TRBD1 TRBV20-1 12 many TGCAGTGCCCAGGACAGGGTGGATGGCTACACCTTC CSAQDRVDGYTF
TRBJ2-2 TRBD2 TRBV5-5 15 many TGTGCCAGCAGTCCTAGCGGGACGAACACCGGGGAGCTGTTTTTT CASSPSGTNTGELFF
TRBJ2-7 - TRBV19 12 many TGTGCCAGTAGTGTCCCCGGTTACGAGCAGTACTTC CASSVPGYEQYF
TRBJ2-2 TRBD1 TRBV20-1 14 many TGCAGTGCTACCGAACAGGGGGACACCGGGGAGCTGTTTTTT CSATEQGDTGELFF
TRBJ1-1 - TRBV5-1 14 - TGCGCCAGCAGCCGCACCACTTCCAACACTGAAGCTTTCTTT CASSRTTSNTEAFF